Presented here are 23 T cell receptor beta chains from one specimen sequenced in a study of shared clonotypes between healthy human individuals. In the naive CD8 group, cells lacked CD45RO and were positively selected for CCR7, so terminally differentiated effector memory CD45RA+ cells were left out. TCRdb's copy holds only in-frame clones and misses some; the assay was immunoSEQ multiplex PCR. The repertoire includes some 740,000 clones, about 92% of them detected once, and more than 20% sits in the top ten. The material sequenced was naive CD8+ T cells sorted from blood. Receptors were obtained from a man younger than 45 in good health.

This sequence joins TRBV18 and TRBJ2-1, with 8 bases identical to TRBD1. Losses at the gene ends were 5 bases for V and 5 bases for J; bases not matched to a gene: 5. The CDR3 extends over 14 amino acids. The germline CDR1 and CDR2 sequences are KGHSH and LQKENI. In DNA form, the CDR3 reads TGTGCCAGCTCATGGACAGGGAATGACAATGAGCAGTTCTTC. Translation gives CASSWTGNDNEQFF.

This chain joins TRBV6-5 and TRBJ1-5; D perhaps matches TRBD1 (5 bases). V was cut by 0 bases and J by 6 bases, with 12 bases left in between. Germline lookup yields CDR1 MNHEY and CDR2 SVGAGI. This CDR3 has 15 amino acids. The CDR3 reads CASSYSGPGTQPQHF. In DNA, the CDR3 is TGTGCCAGCAGTTACTCGGGTCCAGGGACTCAGCCCCAGCATTTT.

The rearrangement links TRBV9 to TRBJ2-1; 11 bases are a match to TRBD2. CDR1 is SGDLS and CDR2 is YYNGEE in the germline V gene. This CDR3 has 17 residues. V shed 3 bases and J 6 bases; nucleotides not matched to a gene: 11. This CDR3 reads CASSADRSGRAGNEQFF. CDR3 nucleotides: TGTGCCAGCAGCGCCGACCGTAGCGGGAGGGCCGGCAATGAGCAGTTCTTC.

This clone occurred many times. The V call is TRBV29-1, the J call TRBJ2-7; D is uncertain. The CDR3 consists of 11 residues. V was cut by 3 bases and J by 9 bases, with 12 bases left in between. Germline V lookup: CDR1 SQVTM, CDR2 ANQGSEA. CDR3 bases: TGCAGCGTTGAGCGGCCGTTGGGGCAGTACTTC. Translation gives CSVERPLGQYF.

This chain joins TRBV28 and TRBJ2-7; TRBD1 is a possible D gene (6 bases). Germline V gene lookup returns CDR1 MDHEN and CDR2 SYDVKM. V was shortened by 3 bases and J by 5 bases, with 8 bases between the two germline ends. The CDR3 totals 12 residues. The CDR3 region is CASSLYRDEQYF. The CDR3 DNA sequence: TGTGCCAGCAGTTTGTACAGGGACGAGCAGTACTTC.

This clone was observed a single time. This rearrangement joins TRBV6-1 to TRBJ2-7; the D gene is possibly TRBD2 (6 bases). Per germline, CDR1 MNHNS and CDR2 SASEGT. V lost 1 base and J lost 3, with 16 bases in between. This CDR3 is built from 16 residues. CDR3 DNA: TGTGCCAGCAGTGAAGGTTCCGGAGGGGCATACTACGAGCAGTACTTC. Its protein is CASSEGSGGAYYEQYF.

The CDR3, as DNA: TGCAGCGTTGTTTGGTCAGGGACTAGCGGTCGGGCCACCGGGGAGCTGTTTTTT. Its protein product is CSVVWSGTSGRATGELFF. The chain links TRBV29-1 to TRBJ2-2, with 11 bases fitting TRBD2. The CDR3 sequence is 18 residues long. The J segment lost 4 bases and the V segment lost 4 bases, leaving 14 bases of the junction unmatched. The germline V gene encodes CDR1 SQVTM and CDR2 ANQGSEA.

This chain links TRBV11-2 with TRBJ2-7; 8 bases fit TRBD2. Germline CDR1 SGHAT, CDR2 FQNNGV. This CDR3 contains 15 residues. V was pared by 0 bases and J by 4 bases, with 5 bases of the junction left unmatched. CDR3 sequence (DNA): TGTGCCAGCAGCTTAGAAGCGGGAGAAGTATACGAGCAGTACTTC. Translating gives CASSLEAGEVYEQYF.

The V gene is TRBV28, the J gene TRBJ1-5; a possible D gene is TRBD1 (5 bases). CDR1 is MDHEN and CDR2 is SYDVKM in the germline V gene. The CDR3 loop spans 14 amino acids. Deletions cut 7 bases from V and 1 base from J, with 11 bases between. The DNA of the CDR3 is TGTGCCAGCATGCTCGGGGCGAGCAATCAGCCCCAGCATTTT. Translated: CASMLGASNQPQHF. Full variable domain (remainder filled in from reference TRBV28 and TRBJ1-5): DVKVTQSSRYLVKRTGEKVFLECVQDMDHENMFWYRQDPGLGLRLIYFSYDVKMKEKGDIPEGYSVSREKKERFSLILESASTNQTSMYLCASMLGASNQPQHFGDGTRLSIL.

This clone is a singleton in its sample. V is TRBV7-9 and J is TRBJ2-1; weak D call: TRBD2 (5 bases). The CDR3 has 15 amino acids. Per the germline V gene, CDR1 is SEHNR and CDR2 is FQNEAQ (reference sequence). Trimming pared 4 bases from V and 5 bases from J, leaving 15 bases between. The CDR3 loop is CASSSPRGPDNEQFF. The CDR3 DNA follows: TGTGCCAGCAGCTCCCCGCGCGGGCCGGACAATGAGCAGTTCTTC.

V is TRBV29-1 and J is TRBJ1-1, with D perhaps TRBD1 (6 bases). The CDR3 covers 12 residues. V was trimmed by 3 bases and J by 6 bases, leaving 11 bases between them. Germline loops: CDR1 SQVTM, CDR2 ANQGSEA. The DNA of the CDR3 is TGCAGCGTTGAGAGCAGGGGTCCTGAAGCTTTCTTT. It encodes CSVESRGPEAFF.

The CDR3 coding sequence is TGTGCCAGCAGTTTACAGTTTGGCTTTGGGGGGCCTGGGGCCAACGTCCTGACTTTC. This gives the protein CASSLQFGFGGPGANVLTF. This chain links TRBV28 with TRBJ2-6; D could derive from TRBD1 or TRBD2 (6 bases each). Between the trimmed V and J ends, which lost 2 bases and 2 bases, there was a span of 19 bases. CDR1 is MDHEN and CDR2 is SYDVKM in the germline V gene. CDR3 length: 19 amino acids.

This clone was seen only a few times. J is TRBJ1-1 and V is TRBV7-9; D is ambiguous. CDR3 length: 15 amino acids. Trimming took off 6 bases at V and 7 bases at J, with 21 bases between the two ends. Germline CDR1 reads SEHNR; CDR2 reads FQNEAQ (reference sequence). The CDR3 DNA follows: TGTGCCAGCAGTCAATCAATTGCAGGAGTCTATGAAGCTTTCTTT. This codes for CASSQSIAGVYEAFF.

V usage is TRBV27 and J usage is TRBJ1-2; D call uncertain. The CDR3 is 11 residues long. V gave up 5 bases and J gave up 7 bases, with 8 bases separating them. Germline assignment: CDR1 MNHEY and CDR2 SMNVEV (reference sequence). This chain's CDR3 is CASSEGGGYTF. As DNA, the CDR3 is TGTGCCAGCAGTGAGGGAGGTGGCTACACCTTC.

This chain connects TRBV9 to TRBJ2-6; D might be TRBD2 (6 bases). V lost 4 bases to trimming and J lost 1 base, with 15 bases between them. The CDR3 extends over 17 amino acids. CDR1 is SGDLS and CDR2 is YYNGEE in the germline V gene. The CDR3 DNA sequence: TGTGCCAGCAGCCCTCAAGGGGCGGGGTCTGGGGCCAACGTCCTGACTTTC. Translation gives CASSPQGAGSGANVLTF.

The chain joins TRBV25-1 to TRBJ1-2; the D is unclear. Germline CDR1 is MGHDK and CDR2 is SYGVNS. The V gene lost 1 base and the J gene lost 7 bases, with 4 bases spanning the gap. The CDR3 length is 11 residues. The CDR3 DNA reads as TGTGCCAGCAGTGAATTGGGTGGCTACACCTTC. This sequence encodes CASSELGGYTF.

The CDR3 region has the DNA TGTGCCAGCAGTTACTCGGCTAGCGGGAGCCACGAGCAGTACTTC. Protein product: CASSYSASGSHEQYF. The gene calls are TRBV6-5 and TRBJ2-7, with TRBD2 identical over 10 bases. The CDR3 loop spans 15 amino acids. V lost 0 bases to trimming and J lost 5 bases; unmatched junction nucleotides: 4. CDR1 and CDR2 (germline): MNHEY, SVGAGI.

V and J are TRBV29-1 and TRBJ2-1; the D gene is possibly TRBD1 (6 bases). CDR1 and CDR2 (germline): SQVTM, ANQGSEA. Trimming pared 6 bases from V and 4 bases from J, leaving 13 bases between. This CDR3 has 13 residues. The CDR3 coding sequence is TGCAGCGTGAAACGGACAGATTACAATGAGCAGTTCTTC. It codes for CSVKRTDYNEQFF.

The chain couples TRBV9 to TRBJ2-1; possibly TRBD2 for D (5 bases). Germline values: CDR1 SGDLS, CDR2 YYNGEE. The ends were cut back, 0 bases at V and 9 bases at J, with 10 bases in the middle. This CDR3 is 13 amino acids long. CDR3: CASSVGGLSEQFF. CDR3 nucleotides: TGTGCCAGCAGCGTAGGAGGACTGTCTGAGCAGTTCTTC.

This clone was observed a single time. The rearrangement uses TRBV2 and TRBJ2-3; no firm D call. Germline V gene sequence: CDR1 SNHLY, CDR2 FYNNEI. The CDR3 consists of 13 residues. V was pared by 7 bases and J by 2 bases, with 10 bases between. CDR3 residues: CASIGRPTDTQYF. The CDR3 DNA is TGTGCCAGCATCGGGCGGCCCACAGATACGCAGTATTTT.

The chain uses TRBV7-8 and TRBJ2-2; 7 bases map to TRBD1. The germline gives CDR1 SGHVS, CDR2 FQNEAQ. This CDR3 is built from 16 residues. The trim removed 5 bases at V and 1 base at J, leaving 7 bases unmatched. CDR3: CASSPTGFRNTGELFF. The CDR3 nucleotides are TGTGCCAGCAGCCCGACAGGGTTCCGGAACACCGGGGAGCTGTTTTTT.

The chain couples TRBV18 to TRBJ2-5; D perhaps matches TRBD2 (6 bases). This CDR3 spans 12 amino acids. Trimming pared 3 bases from V and 9 bases from J, leaving 11 bases between. CDR1 and CDR2 (germline): KGHSH, LQKENI. CDR3 coding DNA: TGTGCCAGCTCACCCGGGGGTAGGGCCCAGTACTTC. It yields the protein CASSPGGRAQYF.

This chain connects TRBV6-1 to TRBJ1-1, with 11 bases aligning to TRBD1. The trim removed 6 bases at V and 5 bases at J, leaving 5 bases unmatched. The CDR3 totals 14 residues. Germline CDR1 is MNHNS and CDR2 is SASEGT. The CDR3 DNA follows: TGTGCCAGCAGGCTGGGGACAGGGGGAACTGAAGCTTTCTTT. It encodes CASRLGTGGTEAFF.